This T cell receptor (beta chain) was captured by sequencing in a study of T-cell reconstitution after alpha-beta-depleted transplantation in children. Unique molecular identifiers were incorporated during preparation of the TCRbeta library. MiXCR, applied by TCRdb to the PCR reads, yields one record per CDR3 protein. The table records 200,000 to 250,000 distinct CDR3 sequences, 7.5% to 9.5% of them present only once. The germline gives CDR1 DFQATT, CDR2 SNEGSKA (reference sequence). The CDR3 has 13 amino acids. The V and J ends lost 5 bases and 9 bases, in that order; junction bases with no gene match: 11.

Specimen: PBMCs, mostly from graft donor cells, collected 180 days after TCRalphabeta/CD19-depleted stem cell transplant. The chain links TRBV20-1 to TRBJ2-7; the match to TRBD2 covers 9 bases. This TCR derives from a male patient between 5 and 17 years old who had a stem cell transplant for acute lymphoblastic leukemia, so the T cells may come from the graft donor. The CDR3 DNA follows: TGCAGTGCTCGTTTAGCGGGGGTTTTAGTGCAGTACTTC. Protein product: CSARLAGVLVQYF.